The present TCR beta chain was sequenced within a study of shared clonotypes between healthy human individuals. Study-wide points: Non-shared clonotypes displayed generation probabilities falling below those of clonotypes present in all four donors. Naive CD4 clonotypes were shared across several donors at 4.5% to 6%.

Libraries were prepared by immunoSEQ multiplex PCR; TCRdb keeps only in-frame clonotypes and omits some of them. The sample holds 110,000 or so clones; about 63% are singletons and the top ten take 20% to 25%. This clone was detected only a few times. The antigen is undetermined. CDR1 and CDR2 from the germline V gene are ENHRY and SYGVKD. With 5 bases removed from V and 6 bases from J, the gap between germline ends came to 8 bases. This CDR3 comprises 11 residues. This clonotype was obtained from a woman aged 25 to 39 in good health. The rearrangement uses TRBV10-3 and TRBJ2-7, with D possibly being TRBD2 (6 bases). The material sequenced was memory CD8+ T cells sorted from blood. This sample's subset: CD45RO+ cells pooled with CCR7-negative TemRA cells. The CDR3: CAISPGLEQYF. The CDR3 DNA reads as TGTGCCATCAGTCCGGGACTCGAGCAGTACTTC.